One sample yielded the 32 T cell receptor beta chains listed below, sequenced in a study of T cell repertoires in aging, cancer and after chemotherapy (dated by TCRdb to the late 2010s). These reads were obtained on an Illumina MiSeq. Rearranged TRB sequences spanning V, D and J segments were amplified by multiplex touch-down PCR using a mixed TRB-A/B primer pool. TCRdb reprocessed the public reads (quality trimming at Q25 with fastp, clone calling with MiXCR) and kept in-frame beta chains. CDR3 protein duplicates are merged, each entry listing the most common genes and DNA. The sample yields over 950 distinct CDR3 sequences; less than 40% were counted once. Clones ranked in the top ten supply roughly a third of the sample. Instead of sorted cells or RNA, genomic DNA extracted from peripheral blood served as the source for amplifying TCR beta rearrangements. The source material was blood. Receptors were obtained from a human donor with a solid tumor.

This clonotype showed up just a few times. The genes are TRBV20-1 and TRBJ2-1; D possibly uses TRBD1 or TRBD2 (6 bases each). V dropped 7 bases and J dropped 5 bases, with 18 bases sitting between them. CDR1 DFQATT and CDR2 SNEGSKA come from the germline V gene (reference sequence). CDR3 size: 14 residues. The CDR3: CSGKRGGFDNEQFF. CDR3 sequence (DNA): TGCAGTGGCAAGCGAGGGGGGTTTGACAATGAGCAGTTCTTC.

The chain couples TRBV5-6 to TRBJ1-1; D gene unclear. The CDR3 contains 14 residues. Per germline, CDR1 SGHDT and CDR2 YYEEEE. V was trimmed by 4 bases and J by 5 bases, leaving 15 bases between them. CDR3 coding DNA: TGTGCCAGCAGCCGTCCCCGGCGGGGAACTGAAGCTTTCTTT. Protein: CASSRPRRGTEAFF.

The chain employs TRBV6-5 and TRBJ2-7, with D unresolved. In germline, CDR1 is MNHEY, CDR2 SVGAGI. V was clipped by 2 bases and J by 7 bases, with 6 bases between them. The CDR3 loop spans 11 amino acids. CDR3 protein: CASSYDVEQYF. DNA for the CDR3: TGTGCCAGCAGTTACGACGTGGAGCAGTACTTC.

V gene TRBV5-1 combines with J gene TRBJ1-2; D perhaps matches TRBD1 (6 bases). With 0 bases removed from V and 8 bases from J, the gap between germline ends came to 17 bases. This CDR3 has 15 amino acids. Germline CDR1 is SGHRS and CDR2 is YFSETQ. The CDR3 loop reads CASSLDRDLGQGYTF. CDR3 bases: TGCGCCAGCAGCTTGGACAGGGACCTAGGGCAAGGCTACACCTTC.

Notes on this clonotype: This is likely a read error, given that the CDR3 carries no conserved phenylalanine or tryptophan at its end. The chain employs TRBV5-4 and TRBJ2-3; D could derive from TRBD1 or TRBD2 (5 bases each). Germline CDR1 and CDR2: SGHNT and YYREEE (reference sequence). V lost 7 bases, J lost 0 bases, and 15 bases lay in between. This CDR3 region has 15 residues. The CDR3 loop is CASRLWGRSTDTQYS. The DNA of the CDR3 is TGTGCCAGCCGCCTTTGGGGGAGAAGCACAGATACGCAGTATTCT.

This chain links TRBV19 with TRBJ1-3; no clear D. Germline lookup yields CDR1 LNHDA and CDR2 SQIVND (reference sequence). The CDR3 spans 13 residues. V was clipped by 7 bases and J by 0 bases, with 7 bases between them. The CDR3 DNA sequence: TGTGCCAGTACCCTCGCCTCTGGAAACACCATATATTTT. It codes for CASTLASGNTIYF. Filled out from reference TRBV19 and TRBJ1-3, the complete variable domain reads DGGITQSPKYLFRKEGQNVTLSCEQNLNHDAMYWYRQDPGQGLRLIYYSQIVNDFQKGDIAEGYSVSREKKESFPLTVTSAQKNPTAFYLCASTLASGNTIYFGEGSWLTVV.

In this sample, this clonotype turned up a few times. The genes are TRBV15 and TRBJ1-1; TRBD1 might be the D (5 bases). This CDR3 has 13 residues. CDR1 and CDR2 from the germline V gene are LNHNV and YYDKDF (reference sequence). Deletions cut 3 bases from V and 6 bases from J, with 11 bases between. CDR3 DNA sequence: TGTGCCACCAGCAGGGCAGGGATTCCTGAAGCTTTCTTT. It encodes CATSRAGIPEAFF. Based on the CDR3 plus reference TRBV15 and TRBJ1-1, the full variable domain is DAMVIQNPRYQVTQFGKPVTLSCSQTLNHNVMYWYQQKSSQAPKLLFHYYDKDFNNEADTPDNFQSRRPNTSFCFLDIRSPGLGDTAMYLCATSRAGIPEAFFGQGTRLTVV.

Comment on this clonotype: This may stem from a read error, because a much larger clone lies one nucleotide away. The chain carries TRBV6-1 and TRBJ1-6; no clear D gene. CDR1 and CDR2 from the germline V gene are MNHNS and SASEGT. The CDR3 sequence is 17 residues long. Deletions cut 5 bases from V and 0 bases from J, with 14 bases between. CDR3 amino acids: CASSYPASGSYNSPLHF. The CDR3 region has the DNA TGTGCCAGCAGTTACCCAGCCAGTGGCTCCTATAATTCACCCCTCCACTTT.

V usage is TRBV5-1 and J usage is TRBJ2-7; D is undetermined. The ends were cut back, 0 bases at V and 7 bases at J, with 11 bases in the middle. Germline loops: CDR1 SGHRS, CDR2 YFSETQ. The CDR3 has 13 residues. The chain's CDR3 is CASSLGAYGEQYF. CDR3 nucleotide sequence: TGCGCCAGCAGCTTGGGGGCCTACGGAGAGCAGTACTTC.

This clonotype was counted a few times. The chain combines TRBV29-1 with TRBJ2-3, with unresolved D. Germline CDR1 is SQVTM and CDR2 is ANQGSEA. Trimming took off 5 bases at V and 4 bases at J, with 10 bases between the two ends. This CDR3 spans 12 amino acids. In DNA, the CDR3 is TGCAGCGTTCTCTCCCCGGCAGATACGCAGTATTTT. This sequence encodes CSVLSPADTQYF.

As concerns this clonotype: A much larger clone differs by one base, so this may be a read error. The CDR3 is CASSVNRGRSQQFF. The CDR3 DNA reads as TGTGCCAGCAGCGTAAACAGGGGGCGCAGTCAGCAGTTCTTC. This chain uses TRBV5-5 with TRBJ2-1, with TRBD1 matching 9 bases. Germline V gives CDR1 SGHKS, CDR2 YYEKEE (reference sequence). This CDR3 comprises 14 residues. The V segment lost 4 bases and the J segment 11 bases; nucleotides outside the gene matches: 10.

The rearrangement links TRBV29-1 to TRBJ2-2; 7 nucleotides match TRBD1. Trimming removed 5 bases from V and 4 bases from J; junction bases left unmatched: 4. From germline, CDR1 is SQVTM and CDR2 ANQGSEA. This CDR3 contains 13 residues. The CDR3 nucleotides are TGCAGCGTTACAGGGGCGGGCACCGGGGAGCTGTTTTTT. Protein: CSVTGAGTGELFF.

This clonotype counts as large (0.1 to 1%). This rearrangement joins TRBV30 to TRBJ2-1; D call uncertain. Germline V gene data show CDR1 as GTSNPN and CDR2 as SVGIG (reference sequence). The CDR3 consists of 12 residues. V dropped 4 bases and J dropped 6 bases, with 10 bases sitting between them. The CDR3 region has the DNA TGTGCCTGGAAGATTTTTGCCAATGAGCAGTTCTTC. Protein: CAWKIFANEQFF.

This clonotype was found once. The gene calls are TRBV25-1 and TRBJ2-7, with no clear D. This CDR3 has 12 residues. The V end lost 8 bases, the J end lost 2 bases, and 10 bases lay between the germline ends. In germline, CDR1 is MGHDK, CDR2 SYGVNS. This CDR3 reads CASSVGAYEQYF. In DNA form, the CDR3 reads TGTGCCAGCTCGGTTGGGGCCTACGAGCAGTACTTC.

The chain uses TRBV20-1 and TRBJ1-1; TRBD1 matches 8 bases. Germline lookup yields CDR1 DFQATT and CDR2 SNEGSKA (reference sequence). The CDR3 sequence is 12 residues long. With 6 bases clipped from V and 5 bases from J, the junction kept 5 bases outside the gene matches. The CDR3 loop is CSAPTGETEAFF. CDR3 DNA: TGCAGTGCGCCGACAGGGGAAACTGAAGCTTTCTTT.

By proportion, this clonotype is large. CDR3 protein: CAWSVGAGGGYTF. The CDR3 region has the DNA TGTGCCTGGAGTGTAGGGGCGGGGGGTGGCTACACCTTC. V gene TRBV30 combines with J gene TRBJ1-2, with a possible D match to TRBD1 (5 bases). V shed 0 bases and J shed 7 bases, with 12 bases lying between them. Germline V gene data show CDR1 as GTSNPN and CDR2 as SVGIG (reference sequence). The CDR3 totals 13 residues.

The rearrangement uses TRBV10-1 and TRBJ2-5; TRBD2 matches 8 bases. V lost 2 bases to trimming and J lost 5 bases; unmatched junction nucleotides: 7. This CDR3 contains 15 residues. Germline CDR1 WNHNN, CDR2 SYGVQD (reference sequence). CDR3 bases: TGCGCCAGCAGTGAGGCGGGGGCTAGCGGGGAGACCCAGTACTTC. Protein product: CASSEAGASGETQYF.

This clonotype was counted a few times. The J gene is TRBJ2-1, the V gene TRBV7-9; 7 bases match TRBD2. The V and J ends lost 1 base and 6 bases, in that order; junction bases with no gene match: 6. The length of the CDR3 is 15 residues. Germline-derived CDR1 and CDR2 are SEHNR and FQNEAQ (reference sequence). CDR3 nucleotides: TGTGCCAGCAGCTTAGGGGGGGGGGTCCCCAATGAGCAGTTCTTC. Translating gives CASSLGGGVPNEQFF.

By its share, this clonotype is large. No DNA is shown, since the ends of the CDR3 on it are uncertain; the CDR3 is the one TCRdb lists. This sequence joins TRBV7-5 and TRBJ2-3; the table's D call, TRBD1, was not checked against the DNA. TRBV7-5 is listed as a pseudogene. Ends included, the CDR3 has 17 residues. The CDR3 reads CISVPEAYQGNPDTQYF.

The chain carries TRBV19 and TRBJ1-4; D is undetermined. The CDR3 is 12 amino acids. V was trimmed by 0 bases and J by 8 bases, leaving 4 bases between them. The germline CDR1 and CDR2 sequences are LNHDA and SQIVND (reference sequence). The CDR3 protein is CASSIDGEKLFF. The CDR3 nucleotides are TGTGCCAGTAGTATAGATGGCGAAAAACTGTTTTTT.

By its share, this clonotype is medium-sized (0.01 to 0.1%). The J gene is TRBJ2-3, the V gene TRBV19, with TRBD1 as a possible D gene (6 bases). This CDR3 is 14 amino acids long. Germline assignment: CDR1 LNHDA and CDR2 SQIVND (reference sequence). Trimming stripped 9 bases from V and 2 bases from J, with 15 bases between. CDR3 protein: CASTGPQITDTQYF. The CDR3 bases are TGTGCCAGCACAGGGCCCCAAATCACAGATACGCAGTATTTT.

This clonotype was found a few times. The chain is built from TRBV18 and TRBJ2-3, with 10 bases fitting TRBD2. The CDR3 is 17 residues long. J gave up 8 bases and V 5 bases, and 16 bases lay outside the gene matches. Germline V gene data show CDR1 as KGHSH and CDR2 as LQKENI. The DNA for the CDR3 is TGTGCCAGCTCATCCGCTAACAACCAGCGGGAGGGCCCTACGCAGTATTTT. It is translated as CASSSANNQREGPTQYF.

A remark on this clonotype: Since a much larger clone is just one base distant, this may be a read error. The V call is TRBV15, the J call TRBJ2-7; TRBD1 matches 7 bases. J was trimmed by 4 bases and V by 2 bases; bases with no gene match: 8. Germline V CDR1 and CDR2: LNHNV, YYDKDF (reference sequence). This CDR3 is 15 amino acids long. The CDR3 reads CATSRPGQREYEQYF. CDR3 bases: TGTGCCACCAGCAGACCGGGACAGAGGGAGTACGAGCAGTACTTC.

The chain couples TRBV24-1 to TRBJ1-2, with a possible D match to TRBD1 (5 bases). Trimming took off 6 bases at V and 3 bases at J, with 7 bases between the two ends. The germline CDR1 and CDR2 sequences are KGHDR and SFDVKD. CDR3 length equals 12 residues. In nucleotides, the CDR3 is TGTGCCACCAGTAGGGGAGACTATGGCTACACCTTC. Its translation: CATSRGDYGYTF.

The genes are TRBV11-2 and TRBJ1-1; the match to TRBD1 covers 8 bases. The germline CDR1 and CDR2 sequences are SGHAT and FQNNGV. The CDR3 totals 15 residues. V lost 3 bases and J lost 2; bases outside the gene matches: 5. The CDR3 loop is CASSLGQGANTEAFF. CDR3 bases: TGTGCCAGCAGCTTGGGGCAGGGGGCAAACACTGAAGCTTTCTTT.

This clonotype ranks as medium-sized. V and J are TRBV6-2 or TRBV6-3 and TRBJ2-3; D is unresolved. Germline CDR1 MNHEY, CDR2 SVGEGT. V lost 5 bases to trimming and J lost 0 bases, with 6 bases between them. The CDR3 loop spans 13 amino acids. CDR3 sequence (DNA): TGTGCCAGCAGTGACCCGAGCACAGATACGCAGTATTTT. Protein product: CASSDPSTDTQYF.

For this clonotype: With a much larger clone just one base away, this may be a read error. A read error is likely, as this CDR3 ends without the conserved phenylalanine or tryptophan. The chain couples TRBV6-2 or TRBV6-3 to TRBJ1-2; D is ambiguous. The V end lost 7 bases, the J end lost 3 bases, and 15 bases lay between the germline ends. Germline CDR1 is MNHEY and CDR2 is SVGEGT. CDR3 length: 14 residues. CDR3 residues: CASNPAVDDYGYTL. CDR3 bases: TGTGCCAGCAACCCCGCGGTGGACGACTATGGCTACACCTTA.

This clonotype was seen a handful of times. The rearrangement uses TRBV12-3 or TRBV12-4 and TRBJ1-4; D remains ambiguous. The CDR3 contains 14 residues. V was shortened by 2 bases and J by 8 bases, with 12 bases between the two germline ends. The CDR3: CASSLPDKMEKLFF. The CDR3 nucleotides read TGTGCCAGCAGTTTACCCGATAAGATGGAAAAACTGTTTTTT.

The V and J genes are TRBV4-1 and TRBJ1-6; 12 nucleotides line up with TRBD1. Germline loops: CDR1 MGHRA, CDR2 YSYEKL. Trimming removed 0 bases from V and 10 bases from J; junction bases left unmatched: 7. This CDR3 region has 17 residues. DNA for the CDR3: TGCGCCAGCAGCCAAGAAGGGGGGACAGGGGGCGGATCACCCCTCCACTTT. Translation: CASSQEGGTGGGSPLHF.

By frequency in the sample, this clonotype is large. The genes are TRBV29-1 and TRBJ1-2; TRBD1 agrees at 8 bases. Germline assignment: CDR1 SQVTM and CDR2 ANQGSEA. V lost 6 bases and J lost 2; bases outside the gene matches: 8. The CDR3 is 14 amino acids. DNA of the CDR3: TGCAGCGTGGATGAGACAGGGGTGAACTATGGCTACACCTTC. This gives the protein CSVDETGVNYGYTF.

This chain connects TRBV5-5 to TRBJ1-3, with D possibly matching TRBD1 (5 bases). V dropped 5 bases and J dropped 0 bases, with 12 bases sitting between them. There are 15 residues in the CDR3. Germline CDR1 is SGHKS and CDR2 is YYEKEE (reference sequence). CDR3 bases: TGTGCCAGCAGGTCGGGACTCACCTCTGGAAACACCATATATTTT. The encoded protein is CASRSGLTSGNTIYF.

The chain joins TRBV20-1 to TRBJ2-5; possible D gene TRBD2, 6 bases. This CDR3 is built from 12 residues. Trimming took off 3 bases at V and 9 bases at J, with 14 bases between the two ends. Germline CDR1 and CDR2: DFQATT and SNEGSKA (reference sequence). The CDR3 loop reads CSASGAGKPQYF. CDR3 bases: TGCAGTGCTAGCGGGGCGGGGAAGCCCCAGTACTTC.